This entry lists 3 T cell receptor beta chains sequenced from one sample in a study of blood T cell repertoires in COVID-19. Sequencing used immunoSEQ multiplex PCR; TCRdb keeps in-frame clones, though not all of them. The sample carries 9,000 to 13,000 clones, around 90% recorded once. Sequencing used peripheral blood. These receptors were collected from a human donor in a cohort sampled during active COVID-19.

J is TRBJ2-5 and V is TRBV30; 15 nucleotides line up with TRBD2. V trimming: 0 bases; J trimming: 13 bases; junction bases outside the gene matches: 6. The CDR3 is made up of 14 amino acids. Germline lookup yields CDR1 GTSNPN and CDR2 SVGIG (reference sequence). CDR3 bases: TGTGCCTGGAGTGTCGGGACTAGCGGGGGGCAGGGGTACTTC. This translates into CAWSVGTSGGQGYF.

The V and J genes are TRBV6-2 or TRBV6-3 and TRBJ1-2; 11 bases match TRBD1. Germline CDR1 MNHEY, CDR2 SVGEGT. V gave up 6 bases and J gave up 7 bases; unmatched junction bases: 10. The CDR3 is made up of 15 amino acids. The CDR3 loop is CASSSGQGGLAGYTF. The CDR3 coding sequence is TGTGCCAGCAGCTCGGGACAGGGGGGTTTGGCTGGCTACACCTTC.

The rearrangement uses TRBV5-1 and TRBJ2-3, with 15 bases matching TRBD2. The CDR3 length is 16 residues. The junction had 2 bases not matched to a gene; V was cut back by 3 bases and J by 3 bases. Germline values: CDR1 SGHRS, CDR2 YFSETQ. The CDR3 DNA reads TGCGCCAGCAGCTCCGGACTAGCGGGGGGGACAGATACGCAGTATTTT. The encoded protein is CASSSGLAGGTDTQYF.